This is a list of T cell receptor beta chains from one sample in a study of control samples from healthy donors and cancer patients. This table comes from immunoSEQ multiplex PCR, and its TCRdb copy is limited to in-frame clones, with some not included. The sample records fewer than 90,000 clones, roughly 90% being singletons. Material: PBMCs. The receptors here all came from a woman aged 55-75 years with head and neck cancer. Each CDR3 is given without its conserved first and last residue. Fields, in order: CDR3 protein, D gene, clone size, V gene, J gene. A D gene is named only where the DNA matches it firmly. Size is omitted from some rows. Given values are once, few, many or a class for expanded clones.

ASSTSGIYNEQF	TRBD2	.	TRBV18	TRBJ2-1
ASSLRSGTGELF	.	.	TRBV6-5	TRBJ2-2
ASSPVVGSYTEAF	.	.	TRBV7-2	TRBJ1-1
ASSLDLGLAGGDEQY	TRBD2	.	TRBV5-1	TRBJ2-7
ASSQDVRGGNQPQH	.	.	TRBV4-2	TRBJ1-5
ASSSLGAAPVNTEAF	.	once	TRBV28	TRBJ1-1
ASSFSGSSYNEQF	TRBD2	.	TRBV5-4	TRBJ2-1
ASSPSPVSAEQF	.	.	TRBV9	TRBJ2-1
ASSLTDSYEQY	.	.	TRBV27	TRBJ2-7
ASSSTISGELF	.	few	TRBV7-3	TRBJ2-2
ASSHVTGGPGTDTQY	TRBD2	.	TRBV4-3	TRBJ2-3
ASSGTQRNSPLH	.	.	TRBV2	TRBJ1-6
SVTAGNTIY	.	.	TRBV29-1	TRBJ1-3
ASSYGYDSYEQY	.	.	TRBV6-5	TRBJ2-7
ASSLGGSRNQPQH	.	once	TRBV5-1	TRBJ1-5
ASSQAPSYEQY	.	.	TRBV3-1/TRBV3-2	TRBJ2-7
SVAIAGDEQF	.	.	TRBV29-1	TRBJ2-1